This record looks at one T cell receptor beta chain sequence and its context. Its antigen remains unknown. This sample was taken from a study of blood T cells in healthy people across ages. It was with a sample-barcoded 5' primer and a J-beta primer mix that a second PCR of roughly 6 to 12 cycles was run. Each cDNA molecule was tagged by a template-switch adaptor with 12 random nucleotides. No fewer than 2.5 million CDR3-containing paired-end reads came from each sample. A single record per CDR3 protein comes from TCRdb applying MiXCR to the 5' RACE reads. The sample has approximately 1,000,000 distinct CDR3 sequences; roughly two fifths are singletons. Study results and caveats: When set beside aged donors, long-lived donors presented more naive CD4+ cells and higher diversity.

The sequenced sample consisted of blood. The TCR sequence derives from a man younger than 35 in good health.

CDR3 bases: TGTGCCAGCAGCTTCTCCCCCCTAGTGAATGAGCAGTACTTC. Protein product: CASSFSPLVNEQYF. The chain uses TRBV7-2 and TRBJ2-5; D uncertain. The germline V gene has CDR1 SGHTA and CDR2 FQGNSA. This CDR3 has 14 residues. Trimming took 3 bases from V and 11 from J, leaving 19 bases between them.